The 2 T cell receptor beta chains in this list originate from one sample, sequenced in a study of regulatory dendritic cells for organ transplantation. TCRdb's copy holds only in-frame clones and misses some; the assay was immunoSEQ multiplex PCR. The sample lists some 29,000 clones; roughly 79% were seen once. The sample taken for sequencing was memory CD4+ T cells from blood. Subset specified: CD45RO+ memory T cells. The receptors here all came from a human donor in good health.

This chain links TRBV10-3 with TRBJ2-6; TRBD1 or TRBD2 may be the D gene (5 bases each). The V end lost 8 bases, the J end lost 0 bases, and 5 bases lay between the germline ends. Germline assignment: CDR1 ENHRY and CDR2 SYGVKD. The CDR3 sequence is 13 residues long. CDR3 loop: CAIGGSGANVLTF. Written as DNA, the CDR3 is TGTGCCATCGGGGGCTCTGGGGCCAACGTCCTGACTTTC.

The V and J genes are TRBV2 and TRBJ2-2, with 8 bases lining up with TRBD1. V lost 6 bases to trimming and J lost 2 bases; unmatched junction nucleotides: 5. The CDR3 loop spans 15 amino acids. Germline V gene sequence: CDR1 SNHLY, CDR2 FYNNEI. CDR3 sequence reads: CASRKDRGNTGELFF. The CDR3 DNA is TGTGCCAGCAGAAAAGACAGGGGCAACACCGGGGAGCTGTTTTTT.